These 3 T cell receptor beta chains share one sample of origin, sequenced in a study of shared clonotypes between healthy human individuals. Profiling relied on immunoSEQ multiplex PCR, and the TCRdb table lists in-frame clones only, not all of them. This sample has hundreds of thousands of clones, with less than 85% found just once. Sequenced sample: memory CD4+ T cells sorted from blood. The subset is: CD45RA-negative fraction. All receptors come from a woman in her twenties or thirties in good health.

The chain couples TRBV29-1 to TRBJ1-1; possibly TRBD1 for D (5 bases). V lost 7 bases to trimming and J lost 2 bases, with 14 bases between them. This CDR3 is 13 amino acids long. CDR1 SQVTM and CDR2 ANQGSEA come from the germline V gene. The CDR3 coding sequence is TGCAGCGCGGCCGGGACGGGCAACACTGAAGCTTTCTTT. Its translation is CSAAGTGNTEAFF.

This sequence joins TRBV28 and TRBJ2-5, with 12 positions matching TRBD2. The CDR3 contains 15 residues. Germline assignment: CDR1 MDHEN and CDR2 SYDVKM. The trim removed 6 bases at V and 4 bases at J, leaving 6 bases unmatched. The DNA of the CDR3 is TGTGCCAGCAGCCCTAGCGGGAGGGTACGAGAGACCCAGTACTTC. Translated: CASSPSGRVRETQYF. Combining the CDR3 with reference TRBV28 and TRBJ2-5 gives the whole variable domain DVKVTQSSRYLVKRTGEKVFLECVQDMDHENMFWYRQDPGLGLRLIYFSYDVKMKEKGDIPEGYSVSREKKERFSLILESASTNQTSMYLCASSPSGRVRETQYFGPGTRLLVL.

The rearrangement uses TRBV5-1 and TRBJ1-2; D gene ambiguous. V was trimmed by 2 bases and J by 6 bases, leaving 11 bases between them. The CDR3 has 13 amino acids. The germline V gene encodes CDR1 SGHRS and CDR2 YFSETQ. The CDR3 sequence: CASSFRDSDGYTF. CDR3 DNA: TGCGCCAGCAGCTTCCGAGACTCGGATGGCTACACCTTC.